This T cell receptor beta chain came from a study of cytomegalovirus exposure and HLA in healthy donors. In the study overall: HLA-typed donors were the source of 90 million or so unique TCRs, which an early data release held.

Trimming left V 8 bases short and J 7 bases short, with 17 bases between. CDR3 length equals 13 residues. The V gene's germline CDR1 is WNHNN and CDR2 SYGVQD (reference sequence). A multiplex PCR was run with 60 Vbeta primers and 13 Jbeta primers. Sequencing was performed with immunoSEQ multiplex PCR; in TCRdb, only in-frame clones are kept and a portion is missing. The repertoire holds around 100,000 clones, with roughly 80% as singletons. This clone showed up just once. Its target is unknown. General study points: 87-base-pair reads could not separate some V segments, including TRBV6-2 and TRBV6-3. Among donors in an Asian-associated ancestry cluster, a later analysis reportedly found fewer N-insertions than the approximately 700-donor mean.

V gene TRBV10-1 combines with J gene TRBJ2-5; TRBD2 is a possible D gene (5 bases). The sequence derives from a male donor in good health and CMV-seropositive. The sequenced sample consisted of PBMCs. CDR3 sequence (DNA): TGCGCCAGCTTTATGAGGGATGATAGGACCCAGTACTTC. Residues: CASFMRDDRTQYF.